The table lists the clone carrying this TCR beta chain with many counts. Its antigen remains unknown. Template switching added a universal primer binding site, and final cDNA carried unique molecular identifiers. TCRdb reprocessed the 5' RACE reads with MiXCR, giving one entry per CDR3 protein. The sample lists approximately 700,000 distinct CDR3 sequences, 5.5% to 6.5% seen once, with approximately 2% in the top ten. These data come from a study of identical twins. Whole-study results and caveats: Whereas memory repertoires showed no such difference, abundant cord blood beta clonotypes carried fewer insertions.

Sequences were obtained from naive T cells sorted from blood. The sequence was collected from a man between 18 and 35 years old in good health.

This chain's CDR3 is CATSANSYNEQFF. CDR3 nucleotide sequence: TGTGCCACCAGTGCCAACAGCTACAATGAGCAGTTCTTC. The chain employs TRBV24-1 and TRBJ2-1; D gene unclear. CDR1 is KGHDR and CDR2 is SFDVKD in the germline V gene. The CDR3 has 13 amino acids. Trimming took 5 bases from V and 3 from J, leaving 7 bases between them.